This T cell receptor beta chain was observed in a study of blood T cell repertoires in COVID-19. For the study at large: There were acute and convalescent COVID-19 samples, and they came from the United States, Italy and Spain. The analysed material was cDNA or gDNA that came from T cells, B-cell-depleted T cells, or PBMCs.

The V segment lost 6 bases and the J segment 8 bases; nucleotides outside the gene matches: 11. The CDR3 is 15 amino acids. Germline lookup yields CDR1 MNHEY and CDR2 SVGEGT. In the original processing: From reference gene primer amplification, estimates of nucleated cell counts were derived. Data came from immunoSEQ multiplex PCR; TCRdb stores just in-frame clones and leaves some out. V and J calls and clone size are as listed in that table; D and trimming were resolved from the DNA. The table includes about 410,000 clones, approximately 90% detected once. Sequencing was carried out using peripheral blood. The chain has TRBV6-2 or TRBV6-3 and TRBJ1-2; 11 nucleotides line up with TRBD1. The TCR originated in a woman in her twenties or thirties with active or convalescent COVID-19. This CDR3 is CASSDRTGGAGGYTF. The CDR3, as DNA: TGTGCCAGCAGCGACCGGACAGGGGGCGCGGGAGGCTACACCTTC.